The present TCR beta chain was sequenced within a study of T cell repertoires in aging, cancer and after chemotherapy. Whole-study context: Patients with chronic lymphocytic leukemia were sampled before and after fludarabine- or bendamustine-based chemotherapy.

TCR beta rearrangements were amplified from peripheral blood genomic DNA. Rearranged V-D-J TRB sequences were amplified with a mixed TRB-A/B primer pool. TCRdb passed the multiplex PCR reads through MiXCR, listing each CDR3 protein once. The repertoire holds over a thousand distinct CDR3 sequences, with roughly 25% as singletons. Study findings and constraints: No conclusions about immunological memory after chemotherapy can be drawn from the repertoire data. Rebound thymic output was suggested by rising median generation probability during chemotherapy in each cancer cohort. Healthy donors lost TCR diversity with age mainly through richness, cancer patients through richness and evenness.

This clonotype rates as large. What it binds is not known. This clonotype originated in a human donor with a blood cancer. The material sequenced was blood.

CDR3 sequence reads: CATSRVPGLNTGELFF. The CDR3 nucleotides read TGTGCCACCAGCAGAGTTCCTGGTTTAAACACCGGGGAGCTGTTTTTT. This rearrangement joins TRBV15 to TRBJ2-2, with unresolved D. The germline V and J ends were trimmed by 1 base and 2 bases, with 11 bases remaining between them. In germline, CDR1 is LNHNV, CDR2 YYDKDF (reference sequence). This CDR3 is built from 16 residues.